Listed below are T cell receptor beta chains from one sample, sequenced in a study of STAT5B mutations in CD4+ large granular lymphocyte leukemia. Clones were sequenced by immunoSEQ multiplex PCR, and TCRdb holds only the in-frame ones, with some missing. The table records around 4,800 clones, around 77% of them present only once. Sequencing was performed on PBMCs. Receptors originate from a man aged 65-85 years with CD4+ T-cell large granular lymphocyte leukemia. The CDR3 runs from the conserved cysteine through the conserved F or W. Each record gives: clone size, V gene, D gene, J gene, CDR3 DNA, CDR3 protein. A D gene is named only where the DNA matches it firmly. A row's size may be missing; if present it is once, few, many or a size class.

abundance: -
v_gene: TRBV21-1
d_gene: -
j_gene: TRBJ2-6
CDR3nt: TGTGCCAGCAAAAGGGCCGTTCTTGGGGCCAACGTCCTGACTTTC
CDR3aa: CASKRAVLGANVLTF

abundance: -
v_gene: TRBV5-1
d_gene: -
j_gene: TRBJ2-1
CDR3nt: TGCGCCAGCAGCTTGGTGTCCTCCTACAATGAGCAGTTCTTC
CDR3aa: CASSLVSSYNEQFF

abundance: medium-sized
v_gene: TRBV12-5
d_gene: -
j_gene: TRBJ2-7
CDR3nt: TGTGCTAGTGGTCTCGAAGACTACGAGCAGTACTTC
CDR3aa: CASGLEDYEQYF

abundance: few
v_gene: TRBV2
d_gene: -
j_gene: TRBJ2-3
CDR3nt: TGTGCCGGAGGACAGACAGATACGCAGTATTTT
CDR3aa: CAGGQTDTQYF

abundance: -
v_gene: TRBV5-4
d_gene: TRBD2
j_gene: TRBJ2-2
CDR3nt: TGTGCCAGCAGCTTAAATGCGGGGGGGAACACCGGGGAGCTGTTTTTT
CDR3aa: CASSLNAGGNTGELFF

abundance: -
v_gene: TRBV30
d_gene: -
j_gene: TRBJ1-5
CDR3nt: TGTGCCTGGAGTGTTTCCGGATTTGGCAATCAGCCCCAGCATTTT
CDR3aa: CAWSVSGFGNQPQHF

abundance: -
v_gene: TRBV10-3
d_gene: -
j_gene: TRBJ1-1
CDR3nt: TGTGCCATCAGTGGGCATCTTGCAGCGAACACTGAAGCTTTCTTT
CDR3aa: CAISGHLAANTEAFF

abundance: -
v_gene: TRBV19
d_gene: -
j_gene: TRBJ2-4
CDR3nt: TGTGCCAGTAGTATAGCCCAGGCTAACATTCAGTACTTC
CDR3aa: CASSIAQANIQYF

abundance: -
v_gene: TRBV11-2
d_gene: -
j_gene: TRBJ1-5
CDR3nt: TGTGCCAGCAGCTTAGACAATCAGCCCCAGCATTTT
CDR3aa: CASSLDNQPQHF

abundance: once
v_gene: TRBV2
d_gene: -
j_gene: TRBJ2-5
CDR3nt: TGTGCCAGCAGTGGGGACAACCGAGAGACCCAGTACTTC
CDR3aa: CASSGDNRETQYF

abundance: -
v_gene: TRBV9
d_gene: TRBD1
j_gene: TRBJ2-5
CDR3nt: TGTGCCAGCAGCCCCCAGGGGGCCCAAGAGACCCAGTACTTC
CDR3aa: CASSPQGAQETQYF

abundance: -
v_gene: TRBV4-2
d_gene: TRBD1
j_gene: TRBJ2-7
CDR3nt: TGTGCCAGCAGCCAAGAAGGGAATGACAGGGTGCTCGAGCAGTACTTC
CDR3aa: CASSQEGNDRVLEQYF

abundance: -
v_gene: TRBV9
d_gene: TRBD1
j_gene: TRBJ1-2
CDR3nt: TGTGCCAGCAGCCCGACAGGGGACCCCTTTGGCTACACCTTC
CDR3aa: CASSPTGDPFGYTF

abundance: medium-sized
v_gene: TRBV5-1
d_gene: TRBD1
j_gene: TRBJ2-7
CDR3nt: TGCGCCAGCAGCTTGGCCGGGACAGGTGTCGAGCAGTACTTC
CDR3aa: CASSLAGTGVEQYF

abundance: -
v_gene: TRBV5-6
d_gene: TRBD1
j_gene: TRBJ2-1
CDR3nt: TGTGCCAGCAGCCTATTCGACAGGGACAATGAGCAGTTCTTC
CDR3aa: CASSLFDRDNEQFF

abundance: -
v_gene: TRBV28
d_gene: TRBD2
j_gene: TRBJ2-7
CDR3nt: TGTGCCAGCAGAAATACCGACGGGACGACGCGGGGCGGGAGCTCCTACGAGCAGTACTTC
CDR3aa: CASRNTDGTTRGGSSYEQYF

abundance: -
v_gene: TRBV7-9
d_gene: -
j_gene: TRBJ2-7
CDR3nt: TGTGCCAGCAGCTTAAAGCCAGGGAGGAATTACGAGCAGTACTTC
CDR3aa: CASSLKPGRNYEQYF

abundance: -
v_gene: TRBV27
d_gene: TRBD2
j_gene: TRBJ2-1
CDR3nt: TGTGCCAGCAGTTCTATTAGCGGGAACCCCCATGAGCAGTTCTTC
CDR3aa: CASSSISGNPHEQFF

abundance: -
v_gene: TRBV11-2
d_gene: -
j_gene: TRBJ2-1
CDR3nt: TGTGCCAGCAGCATACAGGTCACCTACAATGAGCAGTTCTTC
CDR3aa: CASSIQVTYNEQFF

abundance: few
v_gene: TRBV30
d_gene: -
j_gene: TRBJ1-5
CDR3nt: TGTGCCTGGAGTGTACTAGGGCCCCAGCATTTT
CDR3aa: CAWSVLGPQHF